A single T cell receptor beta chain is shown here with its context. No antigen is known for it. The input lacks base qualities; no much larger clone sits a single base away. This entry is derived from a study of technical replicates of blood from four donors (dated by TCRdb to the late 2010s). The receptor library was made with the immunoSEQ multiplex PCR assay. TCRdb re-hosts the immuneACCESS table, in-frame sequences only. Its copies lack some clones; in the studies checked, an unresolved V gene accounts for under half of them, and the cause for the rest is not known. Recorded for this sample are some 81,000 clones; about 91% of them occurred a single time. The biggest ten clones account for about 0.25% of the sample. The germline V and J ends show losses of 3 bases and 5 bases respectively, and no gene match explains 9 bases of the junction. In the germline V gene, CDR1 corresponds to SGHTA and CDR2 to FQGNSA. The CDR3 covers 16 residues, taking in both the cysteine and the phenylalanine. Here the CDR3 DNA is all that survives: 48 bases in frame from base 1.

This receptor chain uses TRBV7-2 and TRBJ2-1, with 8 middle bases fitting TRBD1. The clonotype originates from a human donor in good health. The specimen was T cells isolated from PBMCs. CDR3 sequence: CASSLEPGTGHNEQFF. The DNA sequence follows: TGTGCCAGCAGCTTGGAGCCCGGGACAGGCCACAATGAGCAGTTCTTC.